Listed below are T cell receptor beta chains from one sample, sequenced in a study of OX40 agonist ivuxolimab in advanced cancers. Repertoires were generated with immunoSEQ multiplex PCR, while TCRdb's copy carries only in-frame clones and drops some. The sample records about 74,000 clones, 80% to 85% being singletons. This material consisted of CD4+ or CD8+ T cells sorted from blood, taken in a trial of the OX40 agonist ivuxolimab. All receptors derive from an adult with an advanced solid tumor such as melanoma, head and neck, liver or kidney cancer. CDR3s include the opening cysteine and the closing phenylalanine or tryptophan. D genes are given only for firm matches. The size entry is marked missing in some rows and otherwise reads once, few, many or a size class.

j_gene,abundance,d_gene,v_gene,CDR3nt,CDR3aa
TRBJ1-1,-,-,TRBV25-1,TGTGCCACATTTGGACAGAAAAACACTGAAGCTTTCTTT,CATFGQKNTEAFF
TRBJ1-4,-,-,TRBV28,TGTGCCAGCAGTTTATCAGTCAGCACTAATGAAAAACTGTTTTTT,CASSLSVSTNEKLFF
TRBJ2-1,-,-,TRBV28,TGTGCCAGCAGTTTAAGGACAGTAGTTTACAATGAGCAGTTCTTC,CASSLRTVVYNEQFF
TRBJ2-2,-,-,TRBV7-9,TGTGCCAGCAGCTTAGGCGGGGACACCGGGGAGCTGTTTTTT,CASSLGGDTGELFF
TRBJ2-1,-,TRBD2,TRBV4-1,TGCGCCAGCAGCTCAACCACTAGCGGGACTTACAATGAGCAGTTCTTC,CASSSTTSGTYNEQFF
TRBJ1-2,-,TRBD1,TRBV7-3,TGTGCCAGCAGCCGGGACAGGGCCGATGGCTACACCTTC,CASSRDRADGYTF
TRBJ1-5,few,-,TRBV5-8,TGTGCCAGCAGTTTCTTTTTAGGCCAGCCCCAGCATTTT,CASSFFLGQPQHF
TRBJ1-1,-,TRBD1,TRBV7-9,TGTGCCAGCAGCGCACAGGGGACGACTGAAGCTTTCTTT,CASSAQGTTEAFF
TRBJ2-3,-,TRBD1,TRBV18,TGTGCCAGCTCACCACCGAGGCAGGGGGTGACAGATACGCAGTATTTT,CASSPPRQGVTDTQYF
TRBJ2-7,-,TRBD2,TRBV14,TGTGCCAGCAGCCAAGCTAGCGGGAGTTTCGCGCAGTACTTC,CASSQASGSFAQYF
TRBJ1-5,-,-,TRBV28,TGTGCCAGCAGTTTATCCCGTCGGACTAATAGCAATCAGCCCCAGCATTTT,CASSLSRRTNSNQPQHF
TRBJ1-1,-,-,TRBV19,TGTGCCAGTAGTATAGAACAGGCGAACACTGAAGCTTTCTTT,CASSIEQANTEAFF
TRBJ2-5,-,TRBD1,TRBV18,TGTGCCAGCTCACGGGGACAGCTACAAGAGACCCAGTACTTC,CASSRGQLQETQYF
TRBJ2-2,-,TRBD2,TRBV4-3,TGCGCCAGCAGCTCAACTAGCGGGGCCGACACCGGGGAGCTGTTTTTT,CASSSTSGADTGELFF
TRBJ1-3,-,-,TRBV19,TGTGCCAGTAGTCCTCGGCGCTTCGAGAGCTCTGGAAACACCATATATTTT,CASSPRRFESSGNTIYF
TRBJ2-3,-,-,TRBV7-6,TGTGCCAGCAGCTTTTTTCTGGATACGCAGTATTTT,CASSFFLDTQYF
TRBJ1-5,-,TRBD1,TRBV2,TGTGCCAGCAGTCTGGACAGGGGGAGCAATCAGCCCCAGCATTTT,CASSLDRGSNQPQHF
TRBJ1-3,-,-,TRBV12-5,TGTGCTAGTGCCCAGGGAGGCTCTGGAAACACCATATATTTT,CASAQGGSGNTIYF
TRBJ2-7,few,-,TRBV20-1,TGCAGTGCTAGGGGGGCCACCATGCAGTACTTC,CSARGATMQYF
TRBJ2-7,-,-,TRBV28,TGTGCCAGCAGTTTATCCAACTACGAGCAGTACTTC,CASSLSNYEQYF
TRBJ2-7,-,-,TRBV6-5,TGTGCCAGCAGTCACCCAGCCCCCCCGGGCGAGCAGTACTTC,CASSHPAPPGEQYF
TRBJ2-5,-,TRBD1,TRBV10-3,TGTGCCATCAGTGATATCGGGACAGGGGTCCTACAAGAGACCCAGTACTTC,CAISDIGTGVLQETQYF
TRBJ2-7,-,TRBD2,TRBV4-2,TGTGCCAGCAGCCGCCCTGGGACTAGCGGGGGGTACGAGCAGTACTTC,CASSRPGTSGGYEQYF
TRBJ1-1,-,-,TRBV19,TGTGCCAGTAGTATAAGCAGGAACACTGAAGCTTTCTTT,CASSISRNTEAFF
TRBJ1-3,few,-,TRBV2,TGTGCCAGCAGTGAATGGGGGCCTAACTCTGGAAACACCATATATTTT,CASSEWGPNSGNTIYF
TRBJ1-2,-,TRBD1,TRBV5-1,TGCGCCAGCAAAACCGAGACAGGGGAGGGCTACACCTTC,CASKTETGEGYTF
TRBJ2-1,-,-,TRBV19,TGTGCCAGTAGAACGACTCGGGGCCAGCCCCAGCAGTTCTTC,CASRTTRGQPQQFF
TRBJ2-3,-,-,TRBV29-1,TGCAGCCACAGCTCAGGGTCCACAGATACGCAGTATTTT,CSHSSGSTDTQYF
TRBJ2-2,-,-,TRBV9,TGTGCCAGCAGCGTAGCCCCAAACTACGGCACCGGGGAGCTGTTTTTT,CASSVAPNYGTGELFF
TRBJ2-1,-,-,TRBV15,TGTGCCACCAGCAGAGATAGGACTGGGAGCAATGAGCAGTTCTTC,CATSRDRTGSNEQFF
TRBJ2-1,-,TRBD2,TRBV6-4,TGTGCCAGCAGTGAGCAGCGGGGGTCCAATGAGCAGTTCTTC,CASSEQRGSNEQFF
TRBJ2-2,once,-,TRBV6-5,TGTGCCAGCAGACAGACAGGAGACGACACCGGGGAGCTGTTTTTT,CASRQTGDDTGELFF
TRBJ2-7,-,-,TRBV5-8,TGTGCCAGCAGTTACGAGCAGTACTTC,CASSYEQYF
TRBJ2-7,-,TRBD1,TRBV4-3,TGCGCCAGCAGCCAAAGTTACAGGGGCCCCTACGAGCAGTACTTC,CASSQSYRGPYEQYF
TRBJ2-7,-,TRBD2,TRBV7-8,TGTGCCAGCAGCTTGGGACTAGCAGACTACGAGCAGTACTTC,CASSLGLADYEQYF
TRBJ1-5,-,-,TRBV5-4,TGTGCCAGCAGCCACAGGGATAGCAATCAGCCCCAGCATTTT,CASSHRDSNQPQHF
TRBJ2-4,-,-,TRBV9,TGTGCCAGCAGCGTATCCACAGGGTCGGGGAACATTCAGTACTTC,CASSVSTGSGNIQYF
TRBJ2-5,-,-,TRBV6-1,TGTGCCAGCAGCCTCGCCGGAGAGACCCAGTACTTC,CASSLAGETQYF
TRBJ2-4,-,TRBD1,TRBV5-1,TGCGCCAGCAGCTTGGGACAGGGCACAAACATTCAGTACTTC,CASSLGQGTNIQYF
TRBJ2-2,-,-,TRBV7-7,TGTGCCAGCAGCTTGTCCGGGGGATCCGTATCAGGGGAGCTGTTTTTT,CASSLSGGSVSGELFF